This T cell receptor (beta chain) comes out of a study of shared clonotypes between healthy human individuals. Sequencing was performed with immunoSEQ multiplex PCR; in TCRdb, only in-frame clones are kept and a portion is missing. The table lists 1.5 million to 2.5 million clones, roughly 94% of them singletons, with more than 0.95% in the top ten. Findings and limits, study-wide: Naive CD4 clonotypes were shared across a few donors at around 5%.

As concerns this clone: The antigen is unknown.

CD8 cells classed as naive were CD45RO-negative and positively selected for CCR7, excluding terminally differentiated effector memory CD45RA+ cells. This clonotype was obtained from a man younger than 35 in good health. Sequences were obtained from naive CD8+ T cells sorted from blood.

The CDR3 DNA follows: TGTGCCAGCAGCTTCAATCCGGCAGACTATGGCTACACCTTC. Protein sequence: CASSFNPADYGYTF. The chain links TRBV7-8 to TRBJ1-2, with no clear D. This CDR3 region has 14 residues. V was shortened by 3 bases and J by 3 bases, with 11 bases between the two germline ends. The V gene's germline CDR1 is SGHVS and CDR2 FQNEAQ. The variable domain in full, with the rest retrieved from reference TRBV7-8 and TRBJ1-2, is GAGVSQSPRYKVAKRGQDVALRCDPISGHVSLFWYQQALGQGPEFLTYFQNEAQLDKSGLPSDRFFAERPEGSVSTLKIQRTQQEDSAVYLCASSFNPADYGYTFGSGTRLTVV.